Detailed here is one TCR beta chain. The antigen is unknown. Then a second PCR, running roughly 7 to 11 cycles, was carried out with a sample-barcoded 5' primer and a J-beta primer mix. From each sample, at least 3 million paired-end reads containing CDR3 were obtained. TCRdb re-called the 5' RACE reads through MiXCR, storing one row per CDR3 protein. Of some 860,000 distinct CDR3 sequences listed, approximately 60% are singletons. The CDR3 sequence is 15 residues long. The V end was cut by 7 bases, the J end by 2 bases, with 17 bases between. The germline CDR1 and CDR2 sequences are SGDLS and YYNGEE. The sample originates from a study of blood T cells in healthy people across ages. Study details: In model experiments, template switching was able to capture about one barcoded beta molecule for every two T cells that were present.

The study, taken as a whole, reports: TCR beta diversity per million T cells fell roughly linearly with age. Naive CD4+ cell counts and diversity both ran higher in long-lived than in aged donors.

The source material was blood. The V gene is TRBV9, the J gene TRBJ2-3, with D unclear. This receptor was taken from a middle-aged man in good health. The CDR3 loop is CASRPRGSITDTQYF. For the CDR3, the DNA is TGTGCCAGCCGACCCCGAGGATCGATCACAGATACGCAGTATTTT.